This TCR beta chain was found in a study of T-cell reconstitution after alpha-beta-depleted transplantation in children. Preparation of the TCRbeta library was carried out with unique molecular identifiers. TCRdb passed the PCR reads through MiXCR, listing each CDR3 protein once. Among roughly 610,000 distinct CDR3 sequences listed, over 9.5% were seen once. The germline gives CDR1 DFQATT, CDR2 SNEGSKA (reference sequence). Trimming took 5 bases from V and 2 from J, leaving 13 bases between them. CDR3 length: 13 residues. The rearrangement links TRBV20-1 to TRBJ2-7; tentative D call: TRBD2 (5 bases). This TCR was recovered from a human donor who donated a stem cell graft to a child with acute myeloid leukemia. Specimen: PBMCs from the stem cell graft donor, collected from the stem cell graft. CDR3 in amino acids: CSAGGLGTYEQYF. Written as DNA, the CDR3 is TGCAGTGCTGGCGGACTGGGTACCTACGAGCAGTACTTC.